This TCR beta chain was documented in a study of blood T cells in healthy people across ages. About this clonotype itself: Its specificity is unknown.

Through a sample-barcoded 5' primer and a J-beta primer mix, a second PCR was run for about 6 to 11 cycles. TCRdb re-called the 5' RACE reads through MiXCR, storing one row per CDR3 protein. In the table there are about 970,000 distinct CDR3 sequences, approximately 50% of which are singletons. A minimum of 5 micrograms of total RNA was extracted per sample. Study-level findings and limits: As naive T cell percentage varied, TCR beta diversity correlated strongly with it. Versus aged donors, long-lived donors had higher diversity and more naive CD4+ cells.

Trimming stripped 5 bases from V and 0 bases from J, with 11 bases between. The CDR3 consists of 15 residues. Germline V gene sequence: CDR1 SGHTA, CDR2 FQGNSA. This chain connects TRBV7-2 to TRBJ1-5; D gene unclear. This receptor was taken from a woman in her fifties or sixties in good health. Sequencing was performed on blood. Written as DNA, the CDR3 is TGTGCCAGCAGCCCGTCGAGATTTAGCAATCAGCCCCAGCATTTT. Protein sequence: CASSPSRFSNQPQHF.